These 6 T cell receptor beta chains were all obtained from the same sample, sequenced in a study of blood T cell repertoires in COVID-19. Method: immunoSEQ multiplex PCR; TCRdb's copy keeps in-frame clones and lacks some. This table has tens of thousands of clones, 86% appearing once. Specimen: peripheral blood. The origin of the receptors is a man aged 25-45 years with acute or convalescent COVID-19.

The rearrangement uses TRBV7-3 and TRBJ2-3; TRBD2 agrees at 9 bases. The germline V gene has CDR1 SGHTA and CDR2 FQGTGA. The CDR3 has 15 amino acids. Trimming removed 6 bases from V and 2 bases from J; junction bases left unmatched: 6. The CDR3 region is CASRVSSGITDTQYF. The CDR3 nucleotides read TGTGCCAGCAGGGTATCTAGCGGGATCACAGATACGCAGTATTTT.

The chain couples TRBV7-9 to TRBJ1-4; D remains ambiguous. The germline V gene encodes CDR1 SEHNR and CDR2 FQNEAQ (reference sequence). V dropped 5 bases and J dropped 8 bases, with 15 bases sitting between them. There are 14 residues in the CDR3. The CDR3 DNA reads TGTGCCAGCAGCCCGGGTTCACTAGGGGAAAAACTGTTTTTT. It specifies CASSPGSLGEKLFF.

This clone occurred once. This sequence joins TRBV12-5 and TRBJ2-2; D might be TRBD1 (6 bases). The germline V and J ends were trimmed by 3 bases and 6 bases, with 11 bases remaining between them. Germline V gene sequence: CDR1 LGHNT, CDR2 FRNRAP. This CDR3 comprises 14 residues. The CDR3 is CASGLQGPSGELFF. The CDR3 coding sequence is TGTGCTAGTGGTTTACAGGGACCATCCGGGGAGCTGTTTTTT. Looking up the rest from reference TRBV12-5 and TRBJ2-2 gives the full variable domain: DARVTQTPRHKVTEMGQEVTMRCQPILGHNTVFWYRQTMMQGLELLAYFRNRAPLDDSGMPKDRFSAEMPDATLATLKIQPSEPRDSAVYFCASGLQGPSGELFFGEGSRLTVL.

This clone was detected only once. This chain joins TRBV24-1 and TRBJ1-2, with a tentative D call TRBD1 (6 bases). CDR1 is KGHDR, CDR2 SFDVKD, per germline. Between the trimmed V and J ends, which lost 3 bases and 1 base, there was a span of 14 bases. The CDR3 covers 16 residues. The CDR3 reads CATSDATGPINYGYTF. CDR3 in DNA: TGTGCCACCAGTGATGCTACAGGGCCGATTAACTATGGCTACACCTTC.

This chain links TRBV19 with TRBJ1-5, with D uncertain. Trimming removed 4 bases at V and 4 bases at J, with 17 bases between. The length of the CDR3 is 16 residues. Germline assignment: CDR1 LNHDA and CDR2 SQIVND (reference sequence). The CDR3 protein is CASSTIGGRTNQPQHF. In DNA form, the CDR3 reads TGTGCCAGTAGTACCATCGGCGGGAGGACTAATCAGCCCCAGCATTTT.

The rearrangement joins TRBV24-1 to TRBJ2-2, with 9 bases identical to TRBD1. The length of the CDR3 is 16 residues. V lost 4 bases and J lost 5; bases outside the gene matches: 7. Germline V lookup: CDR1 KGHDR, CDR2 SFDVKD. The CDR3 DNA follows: TGTGCCACCAGTGAAACCGGGACAGGGAGGACCGGGGAGCTGTTTTTT. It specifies CATSETGTGRTGELFF.